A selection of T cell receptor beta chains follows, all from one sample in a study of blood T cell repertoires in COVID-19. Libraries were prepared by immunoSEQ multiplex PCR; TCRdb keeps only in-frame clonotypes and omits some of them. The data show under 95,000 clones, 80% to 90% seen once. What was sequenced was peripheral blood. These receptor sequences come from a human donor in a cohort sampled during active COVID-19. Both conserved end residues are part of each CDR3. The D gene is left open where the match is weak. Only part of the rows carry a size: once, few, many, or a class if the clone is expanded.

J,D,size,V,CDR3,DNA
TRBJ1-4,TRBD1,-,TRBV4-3,CASSPGTANEKLFF,TGCGCCAGCAGCCCCGGGACAGCTAATGAAAAACTGTTTTTT
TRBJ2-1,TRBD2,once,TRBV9,CASSVGAGGAYNEQFF,TGTGCCAGCAGCGTAGGTGCGGGGGGGGCGTACAATGAGCAGTTCTTC
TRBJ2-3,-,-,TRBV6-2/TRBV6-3,CASSSGDTFTDTQYF,TGTGCCAGCAGTTCCGGGGACACCTTCACAGATACGCAGTATTTT
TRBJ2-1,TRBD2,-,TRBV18,CASSPRLADNNEQFF,TGTGCCAGCTCACCTAGGCTAGCGGATAACAATGAGCAGTTCTTC
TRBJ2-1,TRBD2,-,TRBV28,CASCGGGAYEQFF,TGTGCTTCCTGTGGCGGGGGGGCATATGAGCAGTTCTTC
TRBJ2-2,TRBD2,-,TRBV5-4,CASSESGGATGELFF,TGTGCCAGCAGCGAAAGCGGGGGGGCCACCGGGGAGCTGTTTTTT
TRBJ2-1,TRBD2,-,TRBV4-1,CASRAGLTSYNEQFF,TGCGCCAGCAGAGCGGGACTCACCTCCTACAATGAGCAGTTCTTC
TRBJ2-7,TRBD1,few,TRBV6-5,CASRTTGTGSYEQYF,TGTGCCAGCAGAACGACGGGGACAGGGTCGTACGAGCAGTACTTC
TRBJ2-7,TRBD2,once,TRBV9,CASSSSRLAGGEQYF,TGTGCCAGCAGCTCGAGCCGACTAGCGGGGGGCGAGCAGTACTTC
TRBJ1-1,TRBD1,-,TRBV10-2,CASSVETGVTEAFF,TGCGCCAGCAGTGTTGAGACAGGGGTCACTGAAGCTTTCTTT
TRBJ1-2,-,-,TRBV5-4,CASSLWASRSNYGYTF,TGTGCCAGCAGCTTGTGGGCCTCAAGGTCCAACTATGGCTACACCTTC